This T cell receptor (beta chain) was identified during a study of T-cell reconstitution after alpha-beta-depleted transplantation in children. CDR3 length: 13 amino acids. Trimming stripped 4 bases from V and 2 bases from J, with 9 bases between. Germline CDR1 SGHRS, CDR2 YFSETQ. The TCRbeta library was prepared with unique molecular identifiers. TCRdb ran MiXCR on the PCR reads and lists one entry per CDR3 protein. The data hold a few hundred thousand distinct CDR3 sequences, with 15% to 20% observed a single time. The sample was PBMCs from the stem cell graft donor, taken from the stem cell graft. The receptor was isolated from a human donor who donated a stem cell graft to a child with acute lymphoblastic leukemia. This chain connects TRBV5-1 to TRBJ2-5; D unresolved. The chain's CDR3 is CASSGRAQETQYF. In DNA form, the CDR3 reads TGCGCCAGCAGCGGCAGAGCACAAGAGACCCAGTACTTC.